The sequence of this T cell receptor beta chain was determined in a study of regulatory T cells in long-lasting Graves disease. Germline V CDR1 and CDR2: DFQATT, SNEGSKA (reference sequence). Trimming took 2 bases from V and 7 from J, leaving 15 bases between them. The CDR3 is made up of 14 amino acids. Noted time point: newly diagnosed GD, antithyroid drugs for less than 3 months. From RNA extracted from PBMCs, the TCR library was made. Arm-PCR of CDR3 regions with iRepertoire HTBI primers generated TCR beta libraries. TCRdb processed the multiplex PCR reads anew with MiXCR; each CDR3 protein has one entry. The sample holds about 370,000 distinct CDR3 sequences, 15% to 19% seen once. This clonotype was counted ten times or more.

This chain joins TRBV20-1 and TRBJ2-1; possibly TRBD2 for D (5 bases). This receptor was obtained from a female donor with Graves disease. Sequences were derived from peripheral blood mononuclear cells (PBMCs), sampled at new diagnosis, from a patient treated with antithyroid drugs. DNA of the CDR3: TGCAGTGCTAGATCATTGGGAGAGACGAATGAGCAGTTCTTC. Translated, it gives CSARSLGETNEQFF.